The next 21 T cell receptor beta chains were all read from a single sample in a study. TCRdb independently ran MiXCR on the RT-PCR reads; one entry per CDR3 protein. The sample yields about 680,000 distinct CDR3 sequences, approximately 15% seen once. Sequenced input: memory CD4+ T cells from blood. The receptors shown here come from a female donor in good health, serving as a healthy control.

The chain is built from TRBV20-1 and TRBJ2-7; TRBD2 matches 7 bases. This CDR3 is built from 13 residues. V trimming: 3 bases; J trimming: 2 bases; junction bases outside the gene matches: 4. The germline CDR1 and CDR2 sequences are DFQATT and SNEGSKA (reference sequence). This chain's CDR3 is CSASLAAAYEQYF. The CDR3 nucleotides are TGCAGTGCTAGTCTAGCGGCGGCCTACGAGCAGTACTTC.

This clonotype was detected ten times or more. The V gene is TRBV7-2, the J gene TRBJ1-2; TRBD1 aligns across 7 bases. The germline V gene has CDR1 SGHTA and CDR2 FQGNSA. The CDR3 spans 14 residues. With 8 bases clipped from V and 7 bases from J, the junction kept 13 bases outside the gene matches. CDR3 bases: TGTGCCAGCCTTACCACTGGGACAGAAGGTGGCTACACCTTC. Translated, it gives CASLTTGTEGGYTF.

The V call is TRBV12-3 or TRBV12-4, the J call TRBJ1-5; 9 bases map to TRBD1. V was clipped by 6 bases and J by 6 bases; unmatched bases: 9. CDR3 length equals 15 residues. CDR3 nucleotides: TGTGCCAGCAGCTTTAGGGGGACAGGGAGTCAGCCCCAGCATTTT. Amino acids: CASSFRGTGSQPQHF.

This clonotype was seen a handful of times. The gene calls are TRBV5-1 and TRBJ2-1; 7 positions agree with TRBD1. V shed 4 bases and J 0 bases; nucleotides not matched to a gene: 7. This CDR3 has 16 residues. The V gene's germline CDR1 is SGHRS and CDR2 YFSETQ. The CDR3 spells CASSLLGGVSYNEQFF. CDR3 sequence (DNA): TGCGCCAGCAGCCTTTTAGGGGGCGTCTCCTACAATGAGCAGTTCTTC. Variable domain in full (rest from reference TRBV5-1 and TRBJ2-1): KAGVTQTPRYLIKTRGQQVTLSCSPISGHRSVSWYQQTPGQGLQFLFEYFSETQRNKGNFPGRFSGRQFSNSRSEMNVSTLELGDSALYLCASSLLGGVSYNEQFFGPGTRLTVL.

This rearrangement joins TRBV12-3 or TRBV12-4 to TRBJ1-4, with D possibly TRBD1 on 6 matching bases. The length of the CDR3 is 15 residues. Trimming removed 6 bases at V and 4 bases at J, with 15 bases between. CDR3 nucleotide sequence: TGTGCCAGCAGCATCCAAGGACAGTTTAATGAAAAACTGTTTTTT. Translation gives CASSIQGQFNEKLFF.

In its sample, this clonotype was seen many times. The chain is built from TRBV11-1 and TRBJ2-7; D ambiguous. V shed 2 bases and J shed 3 bases, with 8 bases lying between them. This CDR3 region has 13 residues. Looked up from germline, CDR1 is SGHAT and CDR2 is FQDESV (reference sequence). Here the CDR3 reads CASSLQEHYEQYF. For the CDR3, the DNA is TGTGCCAGCAGCTTACAGGAGCACTACGAGCAGTACTTC. Combining the CDR3 with reference TRBV11-1 and TRBJ2-7 gives the whole variable domain EAEVAQSPRYKITEKSQAVAFWCDPISGHATLYWYRQILGQGPELLVQFQDESVVDDSQLPKDRFSAERLKGVDSTLKIQPAELGDSAMYLCASSLQEHYEQYFGPGTRLTVT.

This clonotype came up a few times. This sequence joins TRBV5-6 and TRBJ2-3; 9 bases match TRBD2. From germline, CDR1 is SGHDT and CDR2 YYEEEE. Losses at the gene ends were 3 bases for V and 2 bases for J; bases not matched to a gene: 4. CDR3 length: 15 amino acids. This CDR3 reads CASSWASGITDTQYF. As DNA, the CDR3 is TGTGCCAGCAGCTGGGCTAGCGGGATCACAGATACGCAGTATTTT.

Ten or more counts support this clonotype. CDR3 amino acids: CASSPRLGAMSGTQYF. The CDR3 coding sequence is TGTGCCAGCAGTCCCCGGTTGGGGGCAATGTCGGGGACCCAGTACTTC. The gene calls are TRBV12-3 or TRBV12-4 and TRBJ2-5, with a tentative D call TRBD1 (6 bases). The CDR3 length is 16 residues. Trimming cost V 5 bases and J 7 bases, with 23 bases left between them.

Comments on this clonotype: A single base separates this from a much larger clone, so it may be a read error. The CDR3 reads CASAASMSSYEQYF. The CDR3 DNA sequence: TGCGCCAGCGCAGCTAGCATGAGCTCCTACGAGCAGTACTTC. The chain joins TRBV10-2 to TRBJ2-7; D might be TRBD2 (5 bases). Germline V CDR1 and CDR2: WSHSY, SAAADI. V was trimmed by 8 bases and J by 0 bases, leaving 14 bases between them. The CDR3 consists of 14 residues.

The CDR3 sequence is CASSISDSRQYF. For the CDR3, the DNA is TGTGCCAGCAGCATCTCGGACAGCCGGCAGTACTTC. The rearrangement joins TRBV7-2 to TRBJ2-7, with a weak D call TRBD1 (6 bases). This CDR3 has 12 residues. Trimming pared 5 bases from V and 9 bases from J, leaving 14 bases between. The germline V gene encodes CDR1 SGHTA and CDR2 FQGNSA.

The J gene is TRBJ1-2, the V gene TRBV7-3; a possible D gene is TRBD1 (5 bases). The ends were cut back, 0 bases at V and 8 bases at J, with 13 bases in the middle. This CDR3 is 14 amino acids long. CDR1 SGHTA and CDR2 FQGTGA come from the germline V gene. CDR3 in DNA: TGTGCCAGCAGCTTAACTGCAGGGCTGGAAGGCTACACCTTC. This sequence encodes CASSLTAGLEGYTF. The whole variable domain, filled in from reference TRBV7-3 and TRBJ1-2, reads GAGVSQTPSNKVTEKGKYVELRCDPISGHTALYWYRQSLGQGPEFLIYFQGTGAADDSGLPNDRFFAVRPEGSVSTLKIQRTERGDSAVYLCASSLTAGLEGYTFGSGTRLTVV.

This chain uses TRBV7-6 with TRBJ2-7; D might be TRBD2 (6 bases). This CDR3 is 16 amino acids long. Germline V gives CDR1 SGHVS, CDR2 FNYEAQ. Trimming stripped 0 bases from V and 1 base from J, with 13 bases between. The DNA for the CDR3 is TGTGCCAGCAGCTTAGCGTCCGGGGGACGGTCCTACGAGCAGTACTTC. Translation: CASSLASGGRSYEQYF. Drawing the rest from reference TRBV7-6 and TRBJ2-7, the complete variable domain is GAGVSQSPRYKVTKRGQDVALRCDPISGHVSLYWYRQALGQGPEFLTYFNYEAQQDKSGLPNDRFSAERPEGSISTLTIQRTEQRDSAMYRCASSLASGGRSYEQYFGPGTRLTVT.

This clonotype was observed a few times. The genes are TRBV12-3 or TRBV12-4 and TRBJ1-6, with D perhaps matching TRBD1 (6 bases). The CDR3 totals 13 residues. Trimming left V 6 bases short and J 7 bases short, with 10 bases between. The CDR3 DNA reads TGTGCCAGCAGGGGACAAGCCAATTCACCCCTCCACTTT. Protein sequence: CASRGQANSPLHF.

This clonotype was observed a handful of times. The rearrangement joins TRBV3-1 to TRBJ1-3, with D unclear. Trimming left V 0 bases short and J 4 bases short, with 25 bases between. Germline CDR1 reads LGHDT; CDR2 reads YNNKEL (reference sequence). CDR3 size: 20 residues. The CDR3, as DNA: TGTGCCAGCAGCCAAGATGCCGGCCTGAGCCGAGGGCGAGCAGGAAACACCATATATTTT. This sequence encodes CASSQDAGLSRGRAGNTIYF.

This clonotype was counted only a few times. This chain links TRBV4-1 with TRBJ2-1; TRBD1 or TRBD2 may be the D gene (5 bases each). The CDR3 consists of 17 residues. V lost 4 bases, J lost 6 bases, and 22 bases lay in between. CDR1 and CDR2 (germline): MGHRA, YSYEKL. In DNA form, the CDR3 reads TGCGCCAGCAGCCTAACACGCACAGGTCCGCGGGTCAATGAGCAGTTCTTC. Amino acids: CASSLTRTGPRVNEQFF.

In this sample, this clonotype turned up many times. The chain couples TRBV4-2 to TRBJ2-1; 13 bases map to TRBD2. The CDR3 has 24 amino acids. J gave up 6 bases and V 2 bases, and 28 bases lay outside the gene matches. The germline V gene encodes CDR1 LGHNA and CDR2 YNFKEQ. CDR3 amino acids: CASSQPPGQGYTGTSGKVGNEQFF. CDR3 DNA: TGTGCCAGCAGCCAACCCCCGGGACAGGGATATACCGGGACTAGCGGGAAGGTGGGCAATGAGCAGTTCTTC.

This clonotype was counted a few times. The chain uses TRBV6-2 or TRBV6-3 and TRBJ2-7, with a possible D match to TRBD2 (6 bases). This CDR3 contains 17 residues. V was shortened by 2 bases and J by 2 bases, with 19 bases between the two germline ends. Germline lookup yields CDR1 MNHEY and CDR2 SVGEGT. The CDR3 here is CASSYVRLESQAYEQYF. The CDR3 nucleotides are TGTGCCAGCAGTTACGTGAGACTAGAGTCCCAAGCCTACGAGCAGTACTTC.

The sample holds a few counts of this clonotype. The gene calls are TRBV7-3 and TRBJ2-1, with 11 bases matching TRBD2. V lost 5 bases and J lost 8; bases outside the gene matches: 8. Germline loops: CDR1 SGHTA, CDR2 FQGTGA. CDR3 length: 15 amino acids. CDR3 DNA: TGTGCCAGCAGCACAAGTAGCGGGGGGGCGCATGAGCAGTTCTTC. Translated, it gives CASSTSSGGAHEQFF.

The chain carries TRBV5-1 and TRBJ1-1, with a possible D match to TRBD1 (5 bases). The CDR3 has 13 amino acids. V lost 3 bases to trimming and J lost 7 bases, with 13 bases between them. The germline V gene has CDR1 SGHRS and CDR2 YFSETQ. The CDR3 sequence: CASSWGSGGEAFF. Written as DNA, the CDR3 is TGCGCCAGCAGCTGGGGGTCGGGAGGTGAAGCTTTCTTT.

This clonotype was observed many times. The chain links TRBV29-1 to TRBJ2-3; 13 bases line up with TRBD2. With 0 bases clipped from V and 6 bases from J, the junction kept 9 bases outside the gene matches. From germline, CDR1 is SQVTM and CDR2 ANQGSEA. The CDR3 is 17 residues long. The DNA of the CDR3 is TGCAGCGTTGAAGAAGGACTAGCGGGGGCCAAAATGGATACGCAGTATTTT. This gives the protein CSVEEGLAGAKMDTQYF.

This clonotype was counted between two and nine times. This chain uses TRBV20-1 with TRBJ2-1, with 10 bases matching TRBD2. V shed 0 bases and J 4 bases; nucleotides not matched to a gene: 9. This CDR3 comprises 17 residues. The V gene's germline CDR1 is DFQATT and CDR2 SNEGSKA (reference sequence). The CDR3 here is CSARDRASGSGYNEQFF. In DNA form, the CDR3 reads TGCAGTGCTAGAGATCGGGCTAGCGGGAGTGGGTACAATGAGCAGTTCTTC.